These T cell receptor beta chains were read from a single sample in a study of T cells in Graves' hyperthyroidism and ophthalmopathy. A single record per CDR3 protein comes from TCRdb applying MiXCR to the multiplex PCR reads. The sample shows hundreds of thousands of distinct CDR3 sequences, less than 25% of them seen only once. The sequenced sample was blood. All receptors come from a young man with Graves' ophthalmopathy. Each CDR3 is given with its conserved first and last residue.

TRBV5-1	TRBJ2-3	CASSSAEDTQYF
TRBV5-6	TRBJ2-7	CASTLSGYEQYF
TRBV20-1	TRBJ2-7	CSAPRSPASYEQYF
TRBV7-2	TRBJ1-3	CASSRGHRSGNTIYF
TRBV11-2	TRBJ1-4	CASSAGTVNEKLFF
TRBV4-1	TRBJ2-7	CASSQDWGTAYEQYF
TRBV7-9	TRBJ2-2	CAAAQGAGTGELFF
TRBV6-2/TRBV6-3	TRBJ2-7	CASSLGLAVEIGEQYF
TRBV6-1	TRBJ2-5	CASNWSGGGETQYF
TRBV10-2	TRBJ2-1	CASSVGTSGSIVPPYNEQFF
TRBV4-1	TRBJ2-7	CASSRGAWEPYEQYF
TRBV18	TRBJ2-1	CASSRPLGGRGNEQFF
TRBV20-1	TRBJ2-7	CSARGGRLAEQYF
TRBV2	TRBJ2-3	CASRETSGRTDTQYF
TRBV28	TRBJ1-2	CASRYTGVYGYTF
TRBV5-1	TRBJ2-7	CASSQDTLYEQYF
TRBV7-2	TRBJ2-7	CASSLGLAGGADEQYF
TRBV5-1	TRBJ1-4	CASSLGTGTSTPMGEKLFF
TRBV5-5	TRBJ1-4	CASSLDRGRDGKLFF
TRBV10-3	TRBJ1-1	CAISERRGATEAFF
TRBV7-2	TRBJ2-7	CASSFGRGEFTSYEQYF
TRBV6-2/TRBV6-3	TRBJ2-4	CASSLDRGLAAKNIQYF
TRBV6-6	TRBJ2-6	CASSYSSSGANVLTF
TRBV20-1	TRBJ2-5	CSAIGLAGGRETQYF
TRBV29-1	TRBJ1-1	CSVEGRTNTEAFF
TRBV28	TRBJ2-7	CASNHPARGAGHEQYF
TRBV6-1	TRBJ1-6	CASSEWETGPARTPLHF